The 30 T cell receptor beta chains below all came from one sample that was sequenced in a study of T cells in Graves' hyperthyroidism and ophthalmopathy (dated by TCRdb to about 2019). The library was produced with multiplex PCR. Reads for this sample came from an Illumina HiSeq 2000. Amplification of TCR beta CDR3 regions was carried out from RNA transcripts. For the first round of RT-PCR on the TCR CDR3, the HTBI primer set was used together with the Qiagen OneStep RT-PCR kit. TCRdb applied fastp at Q25 and MiXCR to the public reads, then kept only in-frame beta chains. Each CDR3 protein appears once, grouped with its most common genes and DNA. The sample includes roughly 380,000 distinct CDR3 sequences, with approximately 19% observed a single time. The top ten clones comprise approximately 4% of the sample. The material sequenced was blood. The receptors were sampled from a woman aged 18-29 years with Graves' hyperthyroidism.

This clonotype appeared many times. The CDR3 nucleotides read TGTGCCAGCAGCACCCTAAAAGGGGCGTACGAGCAGTACTTC. Translated: CASSTLKGAYEQYF. The chain couples TRBV27 to TRBJ2-7, with D possibly being TRBD1 (5 bases). Trimming stripped 6 bases from V and 4 bases from J, with 16 bases between. This CDR3 is 14 amino acids long. Germline V gene data show CDR1 as MNHEY and CDR2 as SMNVEV (reference sequence).

This chain joins TRBV6-2 or TRBV6-3 and TRBJ2-7; D is ambiguous. This CDR3 region has 13 residues. The V and J ends lost 6 bases and 6 bases respectively, with 15 bases between them. Germline V lookup: CDR1 MNHEY, CDR2 SVGEGT. CDR3 in DNA: TGTGCCAGCAGCAAAGTCTCTACGACCGAGCAGTACTTC. Translated, it gives CASSKVSTTEQYF.

This clonotype was seen repeatedly, ten times or more. V and J are TRBV6-5 and TRBJ1-2, with D maybe TRBD1 (5 bases). Germline V gene data show CDR1 as MNHEY and CDR2 as SVGAGI. Deletions cut 2 bases from V and 5 bases from J, with 12 bases between. The CDR3 has 14 amino acids. As DNA, the CDR3 is TGTGCCAGCAGTTACGGGGGTAAAGGGTATGGCTACACCTTC. This sequence encodes CASSYGGKGYGYTF.

At least ten counts were recorded for this clonotype. The gene calls are TRBV6-1 and TRBJ1-1; D ambiguous. Trimming removed 6 bases from V and 4 bases from J, with 15 bases in between. Germline V gene sequence: CDR1 MNHNS, CDR2 SASEGT. CDR3 length equals 14 residues. The CDR3 loop reads CASSVDAWGTEAFF. Written as DNA, the CDR3 is TGTGCCAGCAGCGTAGACGCTTGGGGCACTGAAGCTTTCTTT.

This clonotype occurred many times. The chain recombines TRBV6-1 with TRBJ1-1; D is perhaps TRBD1 (5 bases). Trimming pared 1 base from V and 4 bases from J, leaving 13 bases between. The germline V gene has CDR1 MNHNS and CDR2 SASEGT. The CDR3 is 15 amino acids. The CDR3, as DNA: TGTGCCAGCAGTGAAGGGTTCGGGGACTCCACTGAAGCTTTCTTT. It yields the protein CASSEGFGDSTEAFF.

This chain connects TRBV30 to TRBJ2-7; TRBD1 agrees at 10 bases. The length of the CDR3 is 15 residues. V was clipped by 2 bases and J by 7 bases; unmatched bases: 11. Germline assignment: CDR1 GTSNPN and CDR2 SVGIG (reference sequence). The CDR3 DNA reads as TGTGCCTGGAGTCTCAGCTGGACAGGGGGTCGGGAGCAGTACTTC. This sequence encodes CAWSLSWTGGREQYF.

This chain links TRBV9 with TRBJ1-6, with D maybe TRBD1 (6 bases). Germline V gene data show CDR1 as SGDLS and CDR2 as YYNGEE. Trimming left V 4 bases short and J 0 bases short, with 17 bases between. The CDR3 loop spans 18 amino acids. CDR3 residues: CASSPDREGGSYNSPLHF. CDR3 coding DNA: TGTGCCAGCAGCCCGGACAGAGAAGGGGGCTCCTATAATTCACCCCTCCACTTT.

The sample holds a few counts of this clonotype. This chain connects TRBV2 to TRBJ2-1; 12 nucleotides match TRBD2. CDR3 size: 15 residues. V gave up 6 bases and J gave up 9 bases; unmatched junction bases: 9. Germline V gene sequence: CDR1 SNHLY, CDR2 FYNNEI. As DNA, the CDR3 is TGTGCCAGCAGGGCTAGCGGGGGGGACCTTGGTGAGCAGTTCTTC. As protein: CASRASGGDLGEQFF.

This clonotype was seen many times. The CDR3 reads CASSHWTSQETQYF. The CDR3 DNA is TGTGCCAGCAGCCATTGGACATCTCAAGAGACCCAGTACTTC. The genes are TRBV14 and TRBJ2-5, with TRBD1 as a possible D gene (5 bases). V was pared by 3 bases and J by 2 bases, with 10 bases between. The CDR3 covers 14 residues. Germline V gene lookup returns CDR1 SGHDN and CDR2 FVKESK.

The V and J genes are TRBV24-1 and TRBJ1-1; 8 bases map to TRBD1. V lost 7 bases, J lost 1 base, and 1 base stayed unmatched. From germline, CDR1 is KGHDR and CDR2 SFDVKD. This CDR3 comprises 13 residues. This CDR3 reads CATRTGENTEAFF. Here the CDR3 DNA reads TGTGCCACCAGGACAGGGGAGAACACTGAAGCTTTCTTT.

This clonotype was seen many times. The rearrangement links TRBV20-1 to TRBJ1-1; D gene ambiguous. V dropped 5 bases and J dropped 7 bases, with 8 bases sitting between them. From germline, CDR1 is DFQATT and CDR2 SNEGSKA (reference sequence). The CDR3 is made up of 10 amino acids. CDR3 protein: CSAVQVEAFF. For the CDR3, the DNA is TGCAGTGCTGTACAAGTTGAAGCTTTCTTT.

There are many counts of this clonotype. J is TRBJ2-7 and V is TRBV27; TRBD1 matches 11 bases. This CDR3 comprises 15 residues. V lost 5 bases to trimming and J lost 6 bases; unmatched junction nucleotides: 9. The germline V gene encodes CDR1 MNHEY and CDR2 SMNVEV (reference sequence). The CDR3 nucleotides are TGTGCCAGCAGTACCGCCGGGACAGGGGGTGGCGAGCAGTACTTC. Amino acids: CASSTAGTGGGEQYF.

This clonotype was counted many times. DNA of the CDR3: TGTGCCATCAGTGAGTCCAATCAGCCCCAGCATTTT. Translation: CAISESNQPQHF. J is TRBJ1-5 and V is TRBV10-3; no clear D gene. This CDR3 has 12 residues. CDR1 is ENHRY, CDR2 SYGVKD, per germline. Trimming pared 0 bases from V and 3 bases from J, leaving 0 bases between.

This clonotype was counted at least ten times. The rearrangement links TRBV6-5 to TRBJ1-1, with a weak D call TRBD1 (5 bases). The CDR3 is 13 residues long. CDR1 is MNHEY, CDR2 SVGAGI, per germline. V gave up 2 bases and J gave up 10 bases, with 14 bases separating them. Here the CDR3 reads CASSYRRGTRAFF. CDR3 nucleotide sequence: TGTGCCAGCAGTTACCGTAGGGGTACCCGAGCTTTCTTT.

This clonotype showed up many times. The chain employs TRBV28 and TRBJ2-6, with D perhaps TRBD1 (6 bases). CDR1 is MDHEN, CDR2 SYDVKM, per germline. CDR3 length: 17 residues. V dropped 2 bases and J dropped 1 base, with 12 bases sitting between them. The CDR3, as DNA: TGTGCCAGCAGTTTAGTTTTGGGGGCGTCTGGGGCCAACGTCCTGACTTTC. It specifies CASSLVLGASGANVLTF.

The chain joins TRBV20-1 to TRBJ1-6; D not resolved. In germline, CDR1 is DFQATT, CDR2 SNEGSKA (reference sequence). The CDR3 is 13 residues long. V was clipped by 3 bases and J by 9 bases, with 12 bases between them. CDR3 residues: CSASVQSGSPLHF. DNA for the CDR3: TGCAGTGCTAGTGTACAGTCGGGTTCACCCCTCCACTTT.

This clonotype was seen many times. J is TRBJ1-1 and V is TRBV29-1, with D possibly matching TRBD1 (5 bases). CDR1 is SQVTM, CDR2 ANQGSEA, per germline. V lost 4 bases, J lost 3 bases, and 15 bases lay in between. CDR3 size: 14 residues. CDR3 in DNA: TGCAGCGTTGGGGGACTCCATTCCGACACTGAAGCTTTCTTT. This translates into CSVGGLHSDTEAFF. Combining the CDR3 with reference TRBV29-1 and TRBJ1-1 gives the whole variable domain SAVISQKPSRDICQRGTSLTIQCQVDSQVTMMFWYRQQPGQSLTLIATANQGSEATYESGFVIDKFPISRPNLTFSTLTVSNMSPEDSSIYLCSVGGLHSDTEAFFGQGTRLTVV.

This clonotype was observed at least ten times. The rearrangement joins TRBV7-3 to TRBJ2-2; D possibly corresponds to TRBD1 (7 bases). CDR1 and CDR2 from the germline V gene are SGHTA and FQGTGA. The length of the CDR3 is 14 residues. V lost 8 bases, J lost 3 bases, and 13 bases lay in between. CDR3 sequence: CASHPGGHTGELFF. The CDR3 region has the DNA TGTGCCAGCCACCCAGGGGGGCACACCGGGGAGCTGTTTTTT. The full variable domain, in which reference TRBV7-3 and TRBJ2-2 provide the parts outside the CDR3, is GAGVSQTPSNKVTEKGKYVELRCDPISGHTALYWYRQSLGQGPEFLIYFQGTGAADDSGLPNDRFFAVRPEGSVSTLKIQRTERGDSAVYLCASHPGGHTGELFFGEGSRLTVL.

This chain links TRBV6-4 with TRBJ1-5; TRBD1 is a possible D gene (5 bases). V was cut by 3 bases and J by 0 bases, with 9 bases left in between. Per the germline V gene, CDR1 is MRHNA and CDR2 is SNTAGT. The CDR3 runs to 15 residues. CDR3 sequence (DNA): TGTGCCAGCAGTGAAACAGGAGATAGCAATCAGCCCCAGCATTTT. This codes for CASSETGDSNQPQHF.

The table lists this clonotype with a count of one. Relative to the germline gene, one junction end is altered; a read error may explain this. The chain has TRBV20-1 and TRBJ2-7, with D tentatively TRBD1 or TRBD2 (5 bases each). The germline V gene has CDR1 DFQATT and CDR2 SNEGSKA (reference sequence). CDR3 length: 13 amino acids. CDR3 coding DNA: TGCAGTGCCGGAGGAGTAGGGACCTACGATCAGTACTTC. It encodes CSAGGVGTYDQYF.

This clonotype was seen at least ten times. This chain joins TRBV4-1 and TRBJ2-2; 7 bases fit TRBD1. There are 17 residues in the CDR3. With V trimmed by 1 base and J by 1 base, 6 bases remained unmatched. Germline V gene lookup returns CDR1 MGHRA and CDR2 YSYEKL. The CDR3 region is CASSQGLRGQNTGELFF. CDR3 DNA sequence: TGCGCCAGCAGCCAAGGACTTAGGGGGCAGAACACCGGGGAGCTGTTTTTT.

This clonotype showed up many times. CDR3 sequence (DNA): TGTGCCACCAGGCCCGGGGGGCCCGACACCGGGGAGCTGTTTTTT. It is translated as CATRPGGPDTGELFF. The chain carries TRBV10-3 and TRBJ2-2; D is possibly TRBD2 (7 bases). CDR3 length: 15 residues. Germline loops: CDR1 ENHRY, CDR2 SYGVKD. V lost 10 bases to trimming and J lost 3 bases, with 18 bases between them.

This clonotype has ten or more counts. The chain couples TRBV19 to TRBJ1-5; D is unresolved. The J call may be incorrect, as the DNA end agrees better with TRBJ2-3. Per germline, CDR1 LNHDA and CDR2 SQIVND (reference sequence). The CDR3 is made up of 13 amino acids. The CDR3 DNA sequence: TGTGCCAGTAGGGCACTTAGCAATCAGCCCCAGTATTTT. This sequence encodes CASRALSNQPQYF.

The chain couples TRBV28 to TRBJ1-5, with a possible D match to TRBD1 (6 bases). Germline CDR1 and CDR2: MDHEN and SYDVKM. This CDR3 region has 21 residues. V lost 3 bases and J 1 base, leaving 28 bases between the germline ends. DNA for the CDR3: TGTGCCAGCAGTTTTTGGTTTACGGGACACCCTATTTTTGGAAGCAATCAGCCCCAGCATTTT. As protein: CASSFWFTGHPIFGSNQPQHF.

The table lists this clonotype with many counts. This chain connects TRBV7-3 to TRBJ1-2, with D possibly TRBD1 on 6 matching bases. Trimming cost V 5 bases and J 7 bases, with 11 bases left between them. From germline, CDR1 is SGHTA and CDR2 FQGTGA. The CDR3 has 12 residues. The CDR3: CASSAQGFGYTF. In nucleotides, the CDR3 is TGTGCCAGCAGCGCACAGGGATTTGGCTACACCTTC.

This clonotype was recorded a few times. The chain recombines TRBV5-4 with TRBJ2-7, with 8 bases matching TRBD1. CDR1 and CDR2 (germline): SGHNT, YYREEE (reference sequence). V shed 4 bases and J 4 bases; nucleotides not matched to a gene: 7. This CDR3 spans 14 amino acids. CDR3 nucleotides: TGTGCCAGCAGCGCCCGGACAGGGTTGTACGAGCAGTACTTC. Protein: CASSARTGLYEQYF.

This clonotype was seen ten or more times. The rearrangement joins TRBV6-1 to TRBJ1-1; 7 bases align to TRBD1. CDR1 and CDR2 (germline): MNHNS, SASEGT. This CDR3 has 19 amino acids. V was pared by 6 bases and J by 0 bases, with 19 bases of the junction left unmatched. The CDR3 region has the DNA TGTGCCAGCAGCGAAAGTAGGTATGGGACAGACATGATGAACACTGAAGCTTTCTTT. It specifies CASSESRYGTDMMNTEAFF.

This clonotype was found many times. The chain uses TRBV7-3 and TRBJ2-4, with a possible D match to TRBD1 (6 bases). CDR1 and CDR2 from the germline V gene are SGHTA and FQGTGA. Trimming removed 5 bases at V and 0 bases at J, with 14 bases between. The CDR3 totals 16 residues. The CDR3: CASSLIGGLAKNIQYF. CDR3 coding DNA: TGTGCCAGCAGCCTAATAGGGGGATTAGCCAAAAACATTCAGTACTTC.

The rearrangement joins TRBV6-5 to TRBJ1-5; no clear D. Germline CDR1 reads MNHEY; CDR2 reads SVGAGI. CDR3 length: 15 amino acids. The V gene lost 4 bases and the J gene lost 4 bases, with 14 bases spanning the gap. DNA of the CDR3: TGTGCCAGCAGTTCCCCTCGGGCCAATAATCAGCCCCAGCATTTT. Translating gives CASSSPRANNQPQHF.

This clonotype was seen repeatedly, ten times or more. V usage is TRBV11-1 and J usage is TRBJ1-1; D unclear. The CDR3 runs to 14 residues. CDR1 and CDR2 from the germline V gene are SGHAT and FQDESV (reference sequence). Trimming shortened V by 5 bases and J by 3 bases, and 13 bases separated the two germline ends. CDR3 in DNA: TGTGCCAGCAGCCGACAAAAAGGCCACACTGAAGCTTTCTTT. It codes for CASSRQKGHTEAFF.